What follows are 15 T cell receptor beta chains derived from one specimen sequenced in a study of breast tumors, draining lymph nodes, adjacent tissues. Breast cancer patients provided tissue from their axillary draining lymph nodes. MiXCR was run by TCRdb on the multiplex PCR reads, yielding one entry per CDR3 protein. The table lists about 220,000 distinct CDR3 sequences, less than 45% of them singletons, with approximately 4% in the top ten. Source material: axillary lymph node tissue. These receptors all stem from a female donor with breast cancer. Some clones in this sample may be carry-over from other donors' samples.

This clonotype was observed many times. V is TRBV29-1 and J is TRBJ2-7; D may be TRBD1 (5 bases). The germline V gene encodes CDR1 SQVTM and CDR2 ANQGSEA. The germline V and J ends were trimmed by 5 bases and 5 bases, with 19 bases remaining between them. The CDR3 loop spans 14 amino acids. CDR3 nucleotides: TGCAGCGTTAGGGGTGGGCTCCCACCCCACGAGCAGTACTTC. It yields the protein CSVRGGLPPHEQYF.

There are many counts of this clonotype. CDR3 coding DNA: TGTGCCAGCAGCTTCACCGGGACAGGGGTTGAGACCCAGTACTTC. Its translation: CASSFTGTGVETQYF. This chain joins TRBV7-2 and TRBJ2-5; 10 bases fit TRBD1. Trimming removed 3 bases from V and 5 bases from J; junction bases left unmatched: 6. This CDR3 comprises 15 residues. Germline CDR1 and CDR2: SGHTA and FQGNSA.

This chain joins TRBV7-9 and TRBJ2-1; D possibly corresponds to TRBD2 (5 bases). Looked up from germline, CDR1 is SEHNR and CDR2 is FQNEAQ (reference sequence). The CDR3 loop spans 19 amino acids. The CDR3 region has the DNA TGTGCAGCTTATCTCTCCCCTCGAGTCCCTAGCTTATCCTACAATGAGCAGTTCTTC. Its protein product is CAAYLSPRVPSLSYNEQFF.

Ten or more counts support this clonotype. J is TRBJ2-3 and V is TRBV6-5; D ambiguous. The V and J ends lost 5 bases and 6 bases respectively, with 18 bases between them. The CDR3 loop spans 15 amino acids. Looked up from germline, CDR1 is MNHEY and CDR2 is SVGAGI. This chain's CDR3 is CASSLRPGIEDTQYF. The CDR3 DNA sequence: TGTGCCAGCAGTCTTCGTCCAGGAATAGAGGATACGCAGTATTTT.

The chain carries TRBV20-1 and TRBJ1-2; tentatively, D is TRBD1 (5 bases). Looked up from germline, CDR1 is DFQATT and CDR2 is SNEGSKA (reference sequence). Between the trimmed V and J ends, which lost 3 bases and 10 bases, there was a span of 15 bases. The CDR3 loop spans 12 amino acids. The CDR3 DNA reads TGCAGTGCTAGCTGGACACGAGATCTCTACACCTTC. Protein: CSASWTRDLYTF.

The CDR3 nucleotides read TGTGCCAGCAGCTTCGGACAGGGGCAATCACCCCTCCACTTT. Translation gives CASSFGQGQSPLHF. The rearrangement uses TRBV13 and TRBJ1-6; TRBD1 aligns across 9 bases. The CDR3 contains 14 residues. The germline gives CDR1 PRHDT, CDR2 FYEKMQ (reference sequence). The junction had 4 bases not matched to a gene; V was cut back by 3 bases and J by 10 bases.

There are many counts of this clonotype. The chain employs TRBV24-1 and TRBJ2-1, with a possible D match to TRBD1 (6 bases). CDR3 length: 16 amino acids. Germline CDR1 reads KGHDR; CDR2 reads SFDVKD. Deletions cut 2 bases from V and 5 bases from J, with 15 bases between. CDR3 sequence (DNA): TGTGCCACCAGTGATTACAGGGTTACCCTTAACAATGAGCAGTTCTTC. This translates into CATSDYRVTLNNEQFF.

This chain links TRBV7-6 with TRBJ2-3, with 10 bases that match TRBD1. Trimming took 8 bases from V and 11 from J; bases not matched to a gene: 10. Germline V CDR1 and CDR2: SGHVS, FNYEAQ. CDR3 length: 13 residues. In DNA form, the CDR3 reads TGTGCCAGCGGGACAGGGGAGTACAATGAGCAGTATTTT. This translates into CASGTGEYNEQYF.

This chain uses TRBV19 with TRBJ1-6, with D possibly TRBD1 on 5 matching bases. This CDR3 has 19 residues. The ends were cut back, 1 base at V and 7 bases at J, with 23 bases in the middle. Germline V gene sequence: CDR1 LNHDA, CDR2 SQIVND (reference sequence). The CDR3 is CASSIASTDRGGRNSPLHF. The CDR3, as DNA: TGTGCCAGTAGTATAGCCAGCACCGACCGGGGGGGTCGAAATTCACCCCTCCACTTT.

The chain joins TRBV9 to TRBJ2-3; 7 bases align to TRBD2. The germline CDR1 and CDR2 sequences are SGDLS and YYNGEE. The J segment lost 3 bases and the V segment lost 0 bases, leaving 7 bases of the junction unmatched. The CDR3 has 16 amino acids. CDR3 DNA: TGTGCCAGCAGCGTAGATTGGGGGGGGTTAACAGATACGCAGTATTTT. Its protein product is CASSVDWGGLTDTQYF.

This clonotype was counted once. The V call is TRBV20-1, the J call TRBJ1-4, with a weak D call TRBD1 (5 bases). The CDR3 is 14 amino acids. The V gene's germline CDR1 is DFQATT and CDR2 SNEGSKA (reference sequence). Trimming removed 3 bases from V and 2 bases from J, with 10 bases in between. The CDR3 loop is CSASGGLTNEKLFF. CDR3 DNA sequence: TGCAGTGCTAGTGGGGGACTGACTAATGAAAAACTGTTTTTT.

J is TRBJ1-2 and V is TRBV29-1; D gene uncertain. This CDR3 has 16 residues. The germline V and J ends were trimmed by 7 bases and 7 bases, with 28 bases remaining between them. Looked up from germline, CDR1 is SQVTM and CDR2 is ANQGSEA. This CDR3 is CSASSSLNMGLRGYTF. The CDR3 region has the DNA TGCAGCGCCAGCAGCTCCCTGAATATGGGCTTACGTGGCTACACCTTC. The whole variable domain, filled in from reference TRBV29-1 and TRBJ1-2, reads SAVISQKPSRDICQRGTSLTIQCQVDSQVTMMFWYRQQPGQSLTLIATANQGSEATYESGFVIDKFPISRPNLTFSTLTVSNMSPEDSSIYLCSASSSLNMGLRGYTFGSGTRLTVV.

The genes are TRBV5-5 and TRBJ1-2, with TRBD1 as a possible D gene (5 bases). V was shortened by 2 bases and J by 6 bases, with 11 bases between the two germline ends. The V gene's germline CDR1 is SGHKS and CDR2 YYEKEE (reference sequence). The CDR3 contains 13 residues. In DNA, the CDR3 is TGTGCCAGCAGCTTCCAGGGACCGAATGGCTACACCTTC. As protein: CASSFQGPNGYTF.

This rearrangement joins TRBV29-1 to TRBJ2-2, with D possibly matching TRBD1 (6 bases). In germline, CDR1 is SQVTM, CDR2 ANQGSEA. V lost 7 bases and J lost 5, with 20 bases in between. The CDR3 covers 15 residues. In DNA, the CDR3 is TGCAGCGCCAGCATCCCTACAGGGTCAACCGGGGAGCTGTTTTTT. As protein: CSASIPTGSTGELFF.

This clonotype appeared many times. This chain joins TRBV10-3 and TRBJ2-5; 9 bases align to TRBD2. CDR1 ENHRY and CDR2 SYGVKD come from the germline V gene. V shed 10 bases and J 5 bases; nucleotides not matched to a gene: 14. This CDR3 spans 15 amino acids. CDR3 nucleotide sequence: TGTGCCACCCTAAATATAGCGGGAGACGGTGAGACCCAGTACTTC. As protein: CATLNIAGDGETQYF.